This T cell receptor beta chain emerged from a study of T cells after yellow fever vaccination. TCRdb analysed the 5' RACE reads with MiXCR anew, one entry per CDR3 protein. The table lists just under 600,000 distinct CDR3 sequences, roughly 13% of them singletons. This clonotype came up many times. The trim removed 0 bases at V and 3 bases at J, leaving 1 base unmatched. The CDR3 is 14 residues long. Germline loops: CDR1 SGHRS, CDR2 YFSETQ. This clonotype originated in a man between 25 and 39 years old who received the YFV17D yellow fever vaccine. This chain connects TRBV5-1 to TRBJ2-5, with 8 bases aligning to TRBD1. Sequencing was performed on PBMCs, taken on the day of the yellow fever booster vaccination. The DNA for the CDR3 is TGCGCCAGCAGCTTGGGGGACAGGAAAGAGACCCAGTACTTC. Amino acids: CASSLGDRKETQYF.